This is a list of T cell receptor beta chains from one sample in a study of T cell responses to AZD1222 COVID-19 vaccine. Clones were read by immunoSEQ multiplex PCR, and TCRdb kept only the in-frame ones, dropping some. The top ten clones hold approximately 15% of a sample with under 140,000 clones, around 90% of them seen once. The sample was peripheral blood, taken 28 days after the second AZD1222 dose. These receptors came from an adult who received the AZD1222 COVID-19 vaccine. The CDR3 runs from the conserved cysteine through the conserved F or W. A D gene is named only where the DNA matches it firmly. Size values are once, few and many counts, or a class for expanded clones, and some rows have none.

j_call: TRBJ1-2
v_call: TRBV28
clone_size: .
d_call: TRBD1
cdr3_aa: CASSNRGYGYTF
cdr3_nt: TGTGCCAGCAGTAACAGGGGGTATGGCTACACCTTC

j_call: TRBJ1-1
v_call: TRBV28
clone_size: few
d_call: .
cdr3_aa: CASLVHLNTEAFF
cdr3_nt: TGTGCCAGCCTCGTACACCTGAACACTGAAGCTTTCTTT

j_call: TRBJ1-2
v_call: TRBV28
clone_size: once
d_call: .
cdr3_aa: CASSLGGQNYGYTF
cdr3_nt: TGTGCCAGCAGTTTGGGGGGCCAGAACTATGGCTACACCTTC

j_call: TRBJ1-6
v_call: TRBV9
clone_size: .
d_call: TRBD1
cdr3_aa: CASGRTGGNPPLHF
cdr3_nt: TGTGCCAGCGGACGGACAGGGGGAAATCCACCCCTCCACTTT

j_call: TRBJ2-7
v_call: TRBV6-5
clone_size: .
d_call: TRBD2
cdr3_aa: CASRSGGYYEQYF
cdr3_nt: TGTGCCAGCAGGAGCGGGGGCTACTACGAGCAGTACTTC

j_call: TRBJ1-1
v_call: TRBV18
clone_size: .
d_call: .
cdr3_aa: CASSPLRAGAGGTEAFF
cdr3_nt: TGTGCCAGCTCACCCCTCAGGGCAGGGGCCGGGGGAACTGAAGCTTTCTTT

j_call: TRBJ1-1
v_call: TRBV6-4
clone_size: .
d_call: .
cdr3_aa: CASSEYRNTEAFF
cdr3_nt: TGTGCCAGCAGTGAGTACAGGAACACTGAAGCTTTCTTT

j_call: TRBJ1-2
v_call: TRBV15
clone_size: .
d_call: .
cdr3_aa: CATSRDPGWNGYTF
cdr3_nt: TGTGCCACCAGCAGAGACCCGGGTTGGAATGGCTACACCTTC

j_call: TRBJ2-5
v_call: TRBV5-8
clone_size: .
d_call: .
cdr3_aa: CASSLGGEETQYF
cdr3_nt: TGTGCCAGCAGCTTGGGAGGAGAGGAGACCCAGTACTTC

j_call: TRBJ2-1
v_call: TRBV18
clone_size: once
d_call: TRBD2
cdr3_aa: CASLNPSGAYNEQFF
cdr3_nt: TGTGCCAGCCTTAACCCTAGCGGGGCCTACAATGAGCAGTTCTTC

j_call: TRBJ1-4
v_call: TRBV7-9
clone_size: .
d_call: TRBD1
cdr3_aa: CASSPTGGLEKLFF
cdr3_nt: TGTGCCAGCAGCCCGACAGGGGGACTCGAAAAACTGTTTTTT

j_call: TRBJ1-2
v_call: TRBV24-1
clone_size: .
d_call: TRBD1
cdr3_aa: CATSGDTGQGAGYGYTF
cdr3_nt: TGTGCCACCAGTGGGGATACGGGACAGGGGGCCGGCTATGGCTACACCTTC

j_call: TRBJ2-3
v_call: TRBV7-9
clone_size: .
d_call: .
cdr3_aa: CACANEGATQYF
cdr3_nt: TGTGCCTGCGCGAACGAGGGCGCTACGCAGTATTTT

j_call: TRBJ1-5
v_call: TRBV19
clone_size: .
d_call: .
cdr3_aa: CASSISGGSNQPQHF
cdr3_nt: TGTGCCAGTAGTATATCGGGGGGTAGCAATCAGCCCCAGCATTTT

j_call: TRBJ2-7
v_call: TRBV6-1
clone_size: .
d_call: TRBD2
cdr3_aa: CASSESGGAAYEQYF
cdr3_nt: TGTGCCAGCAGTGAATCCGGGGGGGCCGCCTACGAGCAGTACTTC

j_call: TRBJ2-7
v_call: TRBV28
clone_size: few
d_call: .
cdr3_aa: CASTTPRARVVVEQYF
cdr3_nt: TGTGCCAGCACCACTCCCCGGGCTAGGGTAGTAGTTGAGCAGTACTTC

j_call: TRBJ2-7
v_call: TRBV25-1
clone_size: .
d_call: .
cdr3_aa: CAIPHADRNPLEQYF
cdr3_nt: TGTGCCATCCCACATGCCGACAGGAATCCTCTGGAGCAGTACTTC

j_call: TRBJ1-1
v_call: TRBV5-1
clone_size: .
d_call: TRBD1
cdr3_aa: CASSSGTGGAFF
cdr3_nt: TGCGCCAGCAGCTCCGGGACAGGGGGAGCTTTCTTT

j_call: TRBJ1-1
v_call: TRBV19
clone_size: .
d_call: .
cdr3_aa: CASSISVNTEAFF
cdr3_nt: TGTGCCAGTAGTATAAGTGTGAACACTGAAGCTTTCTTT

j_call: TRBJ2-2
v_call: TRBV2
clone_size: .
d_call: TRBD1
cdr3_aa: CASIRGGQGEDTGELFF
cdr3_nt: TGTGCCAGCATTAGGGGTGGGCAGGGGGAAGACACCGGGGAGCTGTTTTTT

j_call: TRBJ2-3
v_call: TRBV28
clone_size: .
d_call: .
cdr3_aa: CASRDPSTDTQYF
cdr3_nt: TGTGCCAGCCGGGACCCTAGCACAGATACGCAGTATTTT

j_call: TRBJ1-1
v_call: TRBV25-1
clone_size: .
d_call: TRBD1
cdr3_aa: CASSSRDRGLFSTEAFF
cdr3_nt: TGTGCCAGCAGTTCCCGGGACAGGGGGCTCTTTAGCACTGAAGCTTTCTTT

j_call: TRBJ2-3
v_call: TRBV7-2
clone_size: .
d_call: .
cdr3_aa: CASTVAPTDTQYF
cdr3_nt: TGTGCCAGCACCGTGGCCCCCACAGATACGCAGTATTTT

j_call: TRBJ1-1
v_call: TRBV5-1
clone_size: .
d_call: .
cdr3_aa: CASRMNTEAFF
cdr3_nt: TGCGCCAGCAGAATGAACACTGAAGCTTTCTTT

j_call: TRBJ2-7
v_call: TRBV7-9
clone_size: .
d_call: TRBD1
cdr3_aa: CASSTTRTGGYEQYF
cdr3_nt: TGTGCCAGCAGCACCACCAGGACAGGGGGCTACGAGCAGTACTTC

j_call: TRBJ1-1
v_call: TRBV6-1
clone_size: .
d_call: .
cdr3_aa: CASSEVGANTEAFF
cdr3_nt: TGTGCCAGCAGTGAAGTAGGGGCGAACACTGAAGCTTTCTTT

j_call: TRBJ2-2
v_call: TRBV7-2
clone_size: .
d_call: TRBD2
cdr3_aa: CASSLWGGRGTGELFF
cdr3_nt: TGTGCCAGCAGCCTCTGGGGGGGGAGAGGCACCGGGGAGCTGTTTTTT

j_call: TRBJ2-7
v_call: TRBV7-8
clone_size: .
d_call: TRBD2
cdr3_aa: CASSRRTSGSHESYEQYF
cdr3_nt: TGTGCCAGCAGCAGACGGACTAGCGGGAGTCACGAGAGCTACGAGCAGTACTTC

j_call: TRBJ2-2
v_call: TRBV14
clone_size: .
d_call: TRBD2
cdr3_aa: CASSQKPGLENTGELFF
cdr3_nt: TGTGCCAGCAGCCAGAAACCGGGACTAGAGAACACCGGGGAGCTGTTTTTT

j_call: TRBJ1-1
v_call: TRBV6-6
clone_size: .
d_call: .
cdr3_aa: CASSYRDEAFF
cdr3_nt: TGTGCCAGCAGTTACAGGGATGAAGCTTTCTTT

j_call: TRBJ1-4
v_call: TRBV28
clone_size: .
d_call: .
cdr3_aa: CASSAESEKLFF
cdr3_nt: TGTGCCAGCAGTGCCGAGTCGGAAAAACTGTTTTTT

j_call: TRBJ2-7
v_call: TRBV5-1
clone_size: .
d_call: TRBD1
cdr3_aa: CASSSRTGGSYEQYF
cdr3_nt: TGCGCCAGCAGCTCCAGGACAGGGGGATCCTACGAGCAGTACTTC

j_call: TRBJ1-4
v_call: TRBV18
clone_size: .
d_call: .
cdr3_aa: CASSRGTNEKLFF
cdr3_nt: TGTGCCAGCTCACGCGGTACTAATGAAAAACTGTTTTTT

j_call: TRBJ1-5
v_call: TRBV7-4
clone_size: .
d_call: TRBD1
cdr3_aa: CASSSRQGDQPQHF
cdr3_nt: TGTGCCAGCAGCTCCCGACAGGGCGATCAGCCCCAGCATTTT

j_call: TRBJ2-3
v_call: TRBV9
clone_size: .
d_call: TRBD2
cdr3_aa: CASKGLAGGTDTQYF
cdr3_nt: TGTGCCAGCAAAGGACTAGCGGGGGGCACAGATACGCAGTATTTT

j_call: TRBJ2-3
v_call: TRBV30
clone_size: .
d_call: TRBD2
cdr3_aa: CAWSSMGLAGTDTQYF
cdr3_nt: TGTGCCTGGAGTTCGATGGGACTAGCGGGCACAGATACGCAGTATTTT

j_call: TRBJ2-3
v_call: TRBV18
clone_size: .
d_call: .
cdr3_aa: CASSPRDTTTDTQYF
cdr3_nt: TGTGCCAGCTCACCCAGGGATACAACCACAGATACGCAGTATTTT

j_call: TRBJ2-1
v_call: TRBV18
clone_size: .
d_call: TRBD1
cdr3_aa: CASTKGTEKYNEQFF
cdr3_nt: TGTGCCAGCACCAAGGGGACAGAGAAATACAATGAGCAGTTCTTC

j_call: TRBJ2-3
v_call: TRBV3-1/TRBV3-2
clone_size: .
d_call: TRBD1
cdr3_aa: CASSHLRPGGPDTQYF
cdr3_nt: TGTGCCAGCAGCCACCTGCGGCCAGGGGGACCAGATACGCAGTATTTT

j_call: TRBJ2-1
v_call: TRBV11-1
clone_size: .
d_call: TRBD2
cdr3_aa: CASSDRTSARNEQFF
cdr3_nt: TGTGCCAGCAGCGACAGGACTAGCGCAAGGAATGAGCAGTTCTTC

j_call: TRBJ1-2
v_call: TRBV11-2
clone_size: .
d_call: .
cdr3_aa: CASSHQSMDANYGYTF
cdr3_nt: TGTGCCAGCAGCCACCAAAGTATGGATGCTAACTATGGCTACACCTTC

j_call: TRBJ1-2
v_call: TRBV18
clone_size: .
d_call: TRBD1
cdr3_aa: CASSPRGLDYGYTF
cdr3_nt: TGTGCCAGCTCACCTAGGGGGCTTGACTATGGCTACACCTTC